This T cell receptor beta chain was captured in a study of blood T cell repertoires in COVID-19. Study at large: Both acute and convalescent COVID-19 samples were obtained from the United States, Italy and Spain.

The length of the CDR3 is 16 residues. V shed 2 bases, J shed 6 bases, and the junction held 7 bases outside the gene matches. Germline V lookup: CDR1 MNHNS, CDR2 SASEGT. Assay used: immunoSEQ multiplex PCR; TCRdb lists only in-frame clones, some missing. The sample carries 55,000 to 65,000 clones, under 85% recorded once. This TCR was recovered from a man aged 55 to 70 with acute or convalescent COVID-19. V and J are TRBV6-1 and TRBJ2-3; TRBD1 agrees at 11 bases. The sequenced sample was peripheral blood. In nucleotides, the CDR3 is TGTGCCAGCAGTGAACGGGGAGGGACAGGGGGGGATACGCAGTATTTT. Its translation is CASSERGGTGGDTQYF.